The 22 T cell receptor beta chains presented below share a single source sample, sequenced in a study of prognosis after radiotherapy for stage I lung cancer. Multiplex PCR, run in two rounds, amplified TCR beta CDR3 from genomic DNA. Primers targeting each individual TRBV and TRBJ gene were applied in first-round PCR. A single record per CDR3 protein comes from TCRdb applying MiXCR to the multiplex PCR reads. The table has about 36,000 distinct CDR3 sequences, around 34% seen once. The sequencing here drew on PBMCs, taken before or after stereotactic body radiation therapy (not recorded which). These receptors all come from a donor over 45 with non-small cell lung cancer.

This clonotype was counted once. Germline and junction disagree at one end, which may indicate a read error. The chain carries TRBV6-1 and TRBJ1-5, with D perhaps TRBD1 (5 bases). The CDR3 consists of 12 residues. Germline CDR1 MNHNS, CDR2 SASEGT. In nucleotides, the CDR3 is TGTACCAGCCTGACAAGGGGTCAGCCCCAGCATTTT. Amino acid sequence: CTSLTRGQPQHF.

A remark on this clonotype: Its ends do not fully match the called genes, so a read error is possible. The chain uses TRBV6-1 and TRBJ2-6, with 7 bases identical to TRBD1. The CDR3 has 15 amino acids. Germline lookup yields CDR1 MNHNS and CDR2 SASEGT. The CDR3 nucleotides read TGTGCCATCACCAACGGACAGGCTGGGGCCAACGCCCTGACTTTC. It is translated as CAITNGQAGANALTF.

This clonotype was seen ten or more times. The chain combines TRBV18 with TRBJ2-1; D could derive from TRBD1 or TRBD2 (5 bases each). V lost 2 bases and J 0 bases, leaving 5 bases between the germline ends. There are 14 residues in the CDR3. Germline V gene sequence: CDR1 KGHSH, CDR2 LQKENI. CDR3 region: CASSPGGSYNEQFF. The CDR3 region has the DNA TGTGCCAGCTCACCAGGGGGCTCCTACAATGAGCAGTTCTTC.

CDR3 sequence reads: CASSVESSGFGGTDTQYF. CDR3 nucleotides: TGTGCCAGCAGCGTAGAGTCTAGCGGTTTTGGTGGCACAGATACGCAGTATTTT. The V call is TRBV9, the J call TRBJ2-3, with TRBD2 matching 7 bases. V trimming: 0 bases; J trimming: 1 base; junction bases outside the gene matches: 11. The CDR3 extends over 18 amino acids. Germline CDR1 SGDLS, CDR2 YYNGEE.

This clonotype came up a few times. V usage is TRBV7-8 and J usage is TRBJ2-7; 7 bases are shared with TRBD2. CDR3 length: 16 residues. The J segment lost 4 bases and the V segment lost 0 bases, leaving 9 bases of the junction unmatched. CDR1 is SGHVS, CDR2 FQNEAQ, per germline. The CDR3 reads CASSLAPQREPYEQYF. The CDR3 DNA reads as TGTGCCAGCAGCTTAGCGCCTCAGCGGGAACCATACGAGCAGTACTTC.

This clonotype occurred many times. The V gene is TRBV7-3, the J gene TRBJ2-1; possibly TRBD2 for D (6 bases). The V end lost 5 bases, the J end lost 14 bases, and 22 bases lay between the germline ends. CDR3 length: 14 residues. Germline V gene data show CDR1 as SGHTA and CDR2 as FQGTGA. The CDR3 DNA reads as TGTGCCAGCAGCGGTTTGGGGGGAGGAGGTTTGAAGTTCTTC. This encodes CASSGLGGGGLKFF.

Ten or more counts support this clonotype. The chain couples TRBV2 to TRBJ2-1; maybe TRBD2 (5 bases). The CDR3 length is 15 residues. The V end was cut by 4 bases, the J end by 7 bases, with 17 bases between. CDR1 is SNHLY and CDR2 is FYNNEI in the germline V gene. This CDR3 is CASSVGLAQWNEQFF. Written as DNA, the CDR3 is TGTGCCAGCAGTGTGGGCCTAGCACAATGGAATGAGCAGTTCTTC.

There are many counts of this clonotype. The chain couples TRBV14 to TRBJ2-7; D tentatively fits TRBD1 or TRBD2 (5 bases each). V was pared by 2 bases and J by 6 bases, with 11 bases between. The germline CDR1 and CDR2 sequences are SGHDN and FVKESK. The CDR3 runs to 13 residues. The CDR3 spells CASSQWNGAEQYF. The CDR3 nucleotides are TGTGCCAGCAGCCAATGGAACGGGGCCGAGCAGTACTTC.

This clonotype was detected many times. This chain joins TRBV12-3 or TRBV12-4 and TRBJ1-1; D gene ambiguous. Trimming removed 3 bases from V and 3 bases from J, with 11 bases in between. The CDR3 runs to 14 residues. The CDR3 sequence: CASSLYLADTEAFF. The CDR3 nucleotides read TGTGCCAGCAGTTTGTATCTAGCGGACACTGAAGCTTTCTTT.

To note about this clonotype: The junction does not match germline at one end; this may be a read error. V is TRBV28 and J is TRBJ1-6, with D possibly matching TRBD1 (6 bases). The CDR3 has 16 residues. The germline CDR1 and CDR2 sequences are MDHEN and SYDVKM. The DNA for the CDR3 is TGTGCCGGCAGTTTGGTACAGGGTGGCCCAAGTTCACCCCTCCACTTT. It specifies CAGSLVQGGPSSPLHF.

CDR3 in DNA: TGTGCCAGTAATTTGAGGCATGCCGGTCGTGGCTACACCTTC. This encodes CASNLRHAGRGYTF. V and J are TRBV19 and TRBJ1-2; D gene ambiguous. The CDR3 totals 14 residues. Between the trimmed V and J ends, which lost 7 bases and 7 bases, there was a span of 19 bases. Germline CDR1 is LNHDA and CDR2 is SQIVND (reference sequence).

This clonotype occurred many times. V usage is TRBV18 and J usage is TRBJ2-2; the match to TRBD1 covers 9 bases. V was pared by 5 bases and J by 6 bases, with 10 bases of the junction left unmatched. The CDR3 consists of 16 residues. CDR1 is KGHSH, CDR2 LQKENI, per germline. The CDR3: CASSAKPGQGPGELFF. For the CDR3, the DNA is TGTGCCAGCTCAGCAAAACCGGGACAGGGACCCGGGGAGCTGTTTTTT.

In the case of this clonotype: A read error is the likely source, as a far larger clone sits one nucleotide away. The chain combines TRBV6-2 or TRBV6-3 with TRBJ2-3, with D maybe TRBD2 (7 bases). Looked up from germline, CDR1 is MNHEY and CDR2 is SVGEGT. The CDR3 consists of 18 residues. CDR3 sequence (DNA): TGTGCCAGCAGTGACTCGACCCCGGGGGGCCCCACTTCCGATACGAAGTATTTT. Translated, it gives CASSDSTPGGPTSDTKYF.

As concerns this clonotype: Since a much larger clone is just one base distant, this may be a read error. The V call is TRBV20-1, the J call TRBJ2-7, with TRBD1 matching over 10 bases. Looked up from germline, CDR1 is DFQATT and CDR2 is SNEGSKA (reference sequence). J was trimmed by 4 bases and V by 0 bases; bases with no gene match: 6. The CDR3 contains 15 residues. The CDR3: CSARDTGTGVYEQYF. DNA for the CDR3: TGCAGTGCTAGAGACACCGGGACAGGGGTGTACGAGCAGTACTTC.

This clonotype was picked up many times. V and J are TRBV27 and TRBJ2-7, with 7 bases that match TRBD2. The junction had 13 bases not matched to a gene; V was cut back by 6 bases and J by 11 bases. Germline CDR1 is MNHEY and CDR2 is SMNVEV (reference sequence). This CDR3 is built from 13 residues. Written as DNA, the CDR3 is TGTGCCAGCAGAGGGGCCACTCGGACTAGGGAGTACTTC. Residues: CASRGATRTREYF.

To note about this clonotype: The missing conserved phenylalanine or tryptophan at the end of this CDR3 makes a read error likely. The rearrangement links TRBV29-1 to TRBJ2-5, with TRBD2 as a possible D gene (5 bases). Trimming took 4 bases from V and 2 from J, leaving 14 bases between them. Germline CDR1 reads SQVTM; CDR2 reads ANQGSEA. The CDR3 runs 14 residues. CDR3 in amino acids: CSVVIVRGQETQYL. The CDR3 DNA reads TGCAGCGTTGTGATTGTACGGGGACAAGAGACCCAGTACTTA.

The table lists this clonotype with many counts. The J gene is TRBJ2-1, the V gene TRBV10-3, with D tentatively TRBD2 (5 bases). With 0 bases removed from V and 9 bases from J, the gap between germline ends came to 9 bases. This CDR3 region has 13 residues. Germline V gives CDR1 ENHRY, CDR2 SYGVKD. The CDR3 region has the DNA TGTGCCATCAGTGAGTCGGAAGGAGGTGAGCAGTTCTTC. Protein product: CAISESEGGEQFF.

Many counts were recorded for this clonotype. The chain links TRBV9 to TRBJ1-1; unclear D gene. Germline V CDR1 and CDR2: SGDLS, YYNGEE. The CDR3 totals 13 residues. The V gene lost 2 bases and the J gene lost 3 bases, with 8 bases spanning the gap. The CDR3 nucleotides are TGTGCCAGCAGCGTTTTCTTGGACACTGAAGCTTTCTTT. Protein sequence: CASSVFLDTEAFF.

This clonotype was counted only a few times. The chain links TRBV4-1 to TRBJ1-3; TRBD1 aligns across 7 bases. Trimming cost V 3 bases and J 5 bases; bases outside gene matches: 4. The length of the CDR3 is 14 residues. Looked up from germline, CDR1 is MGHRA and CDR2 is YSYEKL. The CDR3 is CASSQGQLRNTIYF. CDR3 bases: TGCGCCAGCAGCCAGGGACAGCTACGAAACACCATATATTTT.

This clonotype was seen at least ten times. The CDR3 DNA reads as TGTGCCAGCTCACGAGGACTAGCGGGATTTGATGAGCAGTTCTTC. Protein sequence: CASSRGLAGFDEQFF. The rearrangement uses TRBV18 and TRBJ2-1; TRBD2 aligns across 12 bases. Trimming cost V 4 bases and J 8 bases; bases outside gene matches: 6. CDR1 is KGHSH and CDR2 is LQKENI in the germline V gene. The CDR3 extends over 15 amino acids.

This clonotype has only a few counts. One base away lies a much larger clone, so this may be a sequencing read error. The V and J genes are TRBV25-1 and TRBJ2-5; TRBD1 might be the D (6 bases). Germline assignment: CDR1 MGHDK and CDR2 SYGVNS. The ends were cut back, 8 bases at V and 5 bases at J, with 18 bases in the middle. The CDR3 consists of 14 residues. In DNA form, the CDR3 reads TGTGCCAGCTTCTATCGCGTCAGGGGTGAGACCCAGTACTTC. Translated: CASFYRVRGETQYF.

With regard to this clonotype: One end of the junction fails to match germline, which may point to a read error. The chain uses TRBV12-3 or TRBV12-4 and TRBJ1-2; no firm D call. The CDR3 contains 14 residues. This CDR3 is CASRGLRSAYVYTF. The CDR3 nucleotides are TGTGCCAGCAGAGGATTAAGGAGTGCCTATGTCTACACCTTT.